Shown below are 14 T cell receptor beta chains from a single sample sequenced in a study of T-cell reconstitution after alpha-beta-depleted transplantation in children. Preparing the TCRbeta library involved the use of unique molecular identifiers. Using its own MiXCR run on the PCR reads, TCRdb lists one record per CDR3 protein. The sample shows approximately 200,000 distinct CDR3 sequences, roughly 15% of them seen only once. The material was PBMCs from the stem cell graft donor, obtained from the stem cell graft. The receptors derive from a human donor who donated a stem cell graft to a child with acute lymphoblastic leukemia.

This clonotype occurred many times. The chain joins TRBV7-9 to TRBJ1-4, with 8 bases aligning to TRBD1. The junction had 5 bases not matched to a gene; V was cut back by 5 bases and J by 6 bases. Germline CDR1 SEHNR, CDR2 FQNEAQ (reference sequence). This CDR3 has 14 amino acids. DNA for the CDR3: TGTGCCAGCAGCCCACAGGGGGAGGATGAAAAACTGTTTTTT. Translation gives CASSPQGEDEKLFF.

This clonotype showed up just a few times. The chain uses TRBV10-3 and TRBJ2-1; D is possibly TRBD2 (6 bases). The CDR3 is 16 residues long. Germline lookup yields CDR1 ENHRY and CDR2 SYGVKD. V shed 3 bases and J shed 0 bases, with 12 bases lying between them. CDR3 sequence reads: CAISEGGAYSYNEQFF. In DNA form, the CDR3 reads TGTGCCATCAGTGAAGGAGGGGCCTACTCCTACAATGAGCAGTTCTTC.

The chain has TRBV6-5 and TRBJ1-1; D is unresolved. The V end was cut by 2 bases, the J end by 0 bases, with 10 bases between. This CDR3 contains 15 residues. Germline V gene sequence: CDR1 MNHEY, CDR2 SVGAGI. The CDR3 DNA reads as TGTGCCAGCAGTTACCCGGGTGCGATGAACACTGAAGCTTTCTTT. It specifies CASSYPGAMNTEAFF.

This clonotype was observed many times. The V call is TRBV4-1, the J call TRBJ2-7; 9 bases fit TRBD1. CDR1 and CDR2 (germline): MGHRA, YSYEKL. J lost 0 bases, V lost 4 bases, and 10 bases had no gene match. This CDR3 is built from 17 residues. The CDR3 sequence is CASSLEDRGQSSYEQYF. The DNA for the CDR3 is TGCGCCAGCAGCCTAGAGGACAGGGGCCAAAGCTCCTACGAGCAGTACTTC.

The chain employs TRBV5-1 and TRBJ1-1; D is unclear. The CDR3 totals 15 residues. Trimming removed 3 bases at V and 0 bases at J, with 12 bases between. Germline lookup yields CDR1 SGHRS and CDR2 YFSETQ. Written as DNA, the CDR3 is TGCGCCAGCAGCTACTCCATGACGGTGAACACTGAAGCTTTCTTT. Translated: CASSYSMTVNTEAFF.

This clonotype was counted at least ten times. V gene TRBV15 combines with J gene TRBJ2-1; D ambiguous. Per the germline V gene, CDR1 is LNHNV and CDR2 is YYDKDF (reference sequence). The CDR3 contains 14 residues. V lost 0 bases and J lost 6, with 9 bases in between. Written as DNA, the CDR3 is TGTGCCACCAGCAGAGATCACTCGGGCAATGAGCAGTTCTTC. This encodes CATSRDHSGNEQFF.

In this sample, this clonotype turned up many times. The chain employs TRBV18 and TRBJ2-5; 12 bases are a match to TRBD1. The length of the CDR3 is 15 residues. V dropped 3 bases and J dropped 5; count of bases not matched to a gene: 4. Germline values: CDR1 KGHSH, CDR2 LQKENI. The CDR3 is CASSPGQGARETQYF. As DNA, the CDR3 is TGTGCCAGCTCACCGGGACAGGGGGCGAGGGAGACCCAGTACTTC. Full variable domain (outside the CDR3, taken from reference TRBV18 and TRBJ2-5): NAGVMQNPRHLVRRRGQEARLRCSPMKGHSHVYWYRQLPEEGLKFMVYLQKENIIDESGMPKERFSAEFPKEGPSILRIQQVVRGDSAAYFCASSPGQGARETQYFGPGTRLLVL.

The V call is TRBV5-1, the J call TRBJ2-7; no clear D. Trimming cost V 2 bases and J 4 bases, with 13 bases left between them. The CDR3 has 14 residues. Germline V gene sequence: CDR1 SGHRS, CDR2 YFSETQ. CDR3 sequence (DNA): TGCGCCAGCAGCTTAAGGGAAGGTTTTTACGAGCAGTACTTC. It encodes CASSLREGFYEQYF.

There are many counts of this clonotype. The chain has TRBV7-2 and TRBJ2-1, with D possibly TRBD1 on 6 matching bases. V lost 1 base, J lost 6 bases, and 13 bases lay in between. The germline CDR1 and CDR2 sequences are SGHTA and FQGNSA. This CDR3 has 15 residues. Here the CDR3 reads CASSLGTDLGNEQFF. In DNA, the CDR3 is TGTGCCAGCAGCTTAGGGACAGATCTGGGCAATGAGCAGTTCTTC. Based on the CDR3 plus reference TRBV7-2 and TRBJ2-1, the full variable domain is GAGVSQSPSNKVTEKGKDVELRCDPISGHTALYWYRQSLGQGLEFLIYFQGNSAPDKSGLPSDRFSAERTGGSVSTLTIQRTQQEDSAVYLCASSLGTDLGNEQFFGPGTRLTVL.

This clonotype was detected many times. V usage is TRBV5-1 and J usage is TRBJ2-5; 14 bases align to TRBD2. The CDR3 covers 16 residues. Germline V gene sequence: CDR1 SGHRS, CDR2 YFSETQ. Trimming cost V 3 bases and J 3 bases; bases outside gene matches: 4. The CDR3 coding sequence is TGCGCCAGCAGCTCCGAGGGACTAGCGGGAGAAGAGACCCAGTACTTC. Its protein product is CASSSEGLAGEETQYF.

This clonotype appeared many times. The V and J genes are TRBV20-1 and TRBJ2-7; D may be TRBD1 (7 bases). The CDR3 contains 12 residues. V lost 2 bases to trimming and J lost 4 bases, with 9 bases between them. The germline CDR1 and CDR2 sequences are DFQATT and SNEGSKA (reference sequence). For the CDR3, the DNA is TGCAGTGCTAGACAGGGGGGTTACGAGCAGTACTTC. Protein sequence: CSARQGGYEQYF.

This clonotype was seen a handful of times. The rearrangement joins TRBV6-4 to TRBJ2-1; D is ambiguous. Germline V gene sequence: CDR1 MRHNA, CDR2 SNTAGT. This CDR3 is 13 amino acids long. V was pared by 0 bases and J by 8 bases, with 8 bases between. The CDR3: CASSDSLDHEQFF. CDR3 in DNA: TGTGCCAGCAGTGACTCGCTGGATCATGAGCAGTTCTTC.

Ten or more counts support this clonotype. The chain carries TRBV27 and TRBJ2-5, with 8 bases fitting TRBD1. The V gene end was trimmed by 2 bases and the J gene end by 5 bases; junction bases not matched to a gene: 4. The V gene's germline CDR1 is MNHEY and CDR2 SMNVEV (reference sequence). This CDR3 contains 14 residues. DNA of the CDR3: TGTGCCAGCAGTTTACAGGGGGCCGAGGAGACCCAGTACTTC. As protein: CASSLQGAEETQYF.

This clonotype was found many times. V and J are TRBV5-1 and TRBJ1-1, with D uncertain. Germline CDR1 is SGHRS and CDR2 is YFSETQ. Trimming took 7 bases from V and 3 from J, leaving 16 bases between them. CDR3 size: 14 residues. The CDR3 protein is CASQTTSTDTEAFF. Here the CDR3 DNA reads TGCGCCAGCCAAACCACTTCAACGGACACTGAAGCTTTCTTT.